This T cell receptor beta chain comes out of a study of T cells after yellow fever vaccination. Across the study: SMART-Seq v4 Ultra Low Input handled preparation of low-cell-number fractions.

Whole-study results and caveats: A faster peak, day 5 versus 15, was reached by the weaker secondary response.

The CDR3 runs to 16 residues. V was clipped by 4 bases and J by 1 base; unmatched bases: 6. Germline CDR1 LGHNA, CDR2 YNFKEQ. This clonotype was observed a handful of times. Its specificity is unknown. Each CDR3 protein is one row after TCRdb ran MiXCR on the 5' RACE reads. The sample contains 80,000 to 100,000 distinct CDR3 sequences, under 7% of which appear only once. The source of this sequence is a man in his late teens or twenties who received the YFV17D yellow fever vaccine. The gene calls are TRBV4-2 and TRBJ2-2, with 7 bases that match TRBD1. This specimen was CD8+ T cells sorted from PBMCs, taken 10 days after the yellow fever booster vaccination. CDR3 bases: TGTGCCAGCAGCCCTCGGACAGGAAAGAACACCGGGGAGCTGTTTTTT. As protein: CASSPRTGKNTGELFF.